A single T cell receptor beta chain is shown here with its context. This sample is part of a study of blood T cell repertoires in COVID-19. Across the study: Samples came from the United States, Italy and Spain, spanning acute and convalescent COVID-19. The analysed material was cDNA or gDNA that came from T cells, B-cell-depleted T cells, or PBMCs.

In the original processing: The authors estimated nucleated cell counts from reference gene primer amplification. Sequenced by immunoSEQ multiplex PCR; TCRdb stores in-frame clones only, minus some. The V and J calls and clone size were taken over from that table, and D and trimming were inferred from the DNA. The sample shows some 180,000 clones, about 80% of them seen only once. The CDR3 sequence is 17 residues long. Per the germline V gene, CDR1 is MGHRA and CDR2 is YSYEKL. V was shortened by 0 bases and J by 2 bases, with 17 bases between the two germline ends. The source of this sequence is a man in his 60s with acute or convalescent COVID-19. The chain carries TRBV4-1 and TRBJ2-7, with D possibly matching TRBD1 (5 bases). Material: peripheral blood. The CDR3 bases are TGCGCCAGCAGCCAAGATCATAGGGCAGGGAACACCTACGAGCAGTACTTC. Amino acid sequence: CASSQDHRAGNTYEQYF.